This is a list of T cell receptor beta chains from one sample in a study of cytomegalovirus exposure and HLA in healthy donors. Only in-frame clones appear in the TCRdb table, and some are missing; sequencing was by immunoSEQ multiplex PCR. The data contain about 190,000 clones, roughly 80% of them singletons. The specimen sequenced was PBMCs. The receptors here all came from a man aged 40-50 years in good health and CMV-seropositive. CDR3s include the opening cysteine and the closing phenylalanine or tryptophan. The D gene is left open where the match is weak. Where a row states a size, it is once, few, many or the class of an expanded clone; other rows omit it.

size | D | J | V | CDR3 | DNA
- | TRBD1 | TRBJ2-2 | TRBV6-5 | CASRRQGVNTGELFF | TGTGCCAGCCGGAGACAGGGAGTGAACACCGGGGAGCTGTTTTTT
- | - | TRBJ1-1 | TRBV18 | CASSPIAGTEAFF | TGTGCCAGCTCACCAATTGCGGGCACTGAAGCTTTCTTT
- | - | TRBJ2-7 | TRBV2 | CAFHGVTGLEQYF | TGTGCCTTCCACGGGGTTACAGGGCTCGAGCAGTACTTC
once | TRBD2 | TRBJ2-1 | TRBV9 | CASSQTISGKSYNEQFF | TGTGCCAGCAGCCAGACCATTAGCGGGAAGTCCTACAATGAGCAGTTCTTC
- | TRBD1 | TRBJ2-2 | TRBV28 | CASSPTGTGASGELFF | TGTGCCAGCAGTCCCACCGGGACAGGGGCGTCCGGGGAGCTGTTTTTT
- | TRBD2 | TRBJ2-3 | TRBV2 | CASSVLAADTQYF | TGTGCCAGCAGTGTACTAGCGGCAGATACGCAGTATTTT
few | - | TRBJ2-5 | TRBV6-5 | CASSSLTPSNQETQYF | TGTGCCAGCAGTTCGTTAACACCATCGAACCAAGAGACCCAGTACTTC
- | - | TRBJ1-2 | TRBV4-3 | CASSQDAGMAHGYTF | TGCGCCAGCAGCCAAGATGCAGGGATGGCCCATGGCTACACCTTC
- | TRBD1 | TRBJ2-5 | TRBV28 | CASRASTGRLETQYF | TGTGCCAGCAGGGCGTCGACAGGGCGTTTAGAGACCCAGTACTTC
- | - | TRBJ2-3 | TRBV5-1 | CASSPGGGDTQYF | TGCGCCAGCAGCCCGGGGGGCGGAGATACGCAGTATTTT
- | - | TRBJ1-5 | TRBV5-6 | CASSRPTSWSYSNQPQHF | TGTGCCAGTTCCCGACCGACATCCTGGTCTTATAGCAATCAGCCCCAGCATTTT
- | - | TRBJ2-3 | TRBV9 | CASSPRGQSTDTQYF | TGTGCCAGCAGCCCAAGAGGACAGAGCACAGATACGCAGTATTTT
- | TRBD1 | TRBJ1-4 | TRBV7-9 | CASSLGAGGEEKLFF | TGTGCCAGCAGCTTAGGGGCAGGGGGAGAGGAAAAACTGTTTTTT
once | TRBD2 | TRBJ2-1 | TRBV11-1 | CASSLFRGGPYNEQFF | TGTGCCAGCAGCTTGTTTCGGGGGGGCCCCTACAATGAGCAGTTCTTC
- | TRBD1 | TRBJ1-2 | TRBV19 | CASSDPTTGEVGYTF | TGTGCCAGTAGTGATCCCACGACAGGGGAAGTTGGCTACACCTTC
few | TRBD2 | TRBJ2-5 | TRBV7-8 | CASSLALDSGRARETQYF | TGTGCCAGCAGCTTAGCGCTTGATAGCGGGAGGGCCCGAGAGACCCAGTACTTC
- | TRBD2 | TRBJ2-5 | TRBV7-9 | CASSWEGGAQETQYF | TGTGCCAGCAGCTGGGAGGGCGGGGCTCAAGAGACCCAGTACTTC
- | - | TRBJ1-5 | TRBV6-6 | CASWGGSNQPQHF | TGTGCCAGCTGGGGGGGTAGCAATCAGCCCCAGCATTTT
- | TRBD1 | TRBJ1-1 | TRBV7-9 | CASSPQGGIDTEAFF | TGTGCCAGCAGCCCCCAGGGGGGTATAGACACTGAAGCTTTCTTT
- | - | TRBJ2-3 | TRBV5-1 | CASSLVKGVPLAKRRDRDTQYF | TGCGCCAGCAGCTTGGTGAAGGGGGTGCCACTTGCCAAGAGGAGAGACCGGGATACGCAGTATTTT
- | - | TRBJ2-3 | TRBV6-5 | CASNSRGTDTQYF | TGTGCCAGTAATTCTCGGGGCACAGATACGCAGTATTTT
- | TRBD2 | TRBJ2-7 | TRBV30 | CAWSGTSGFTEQYF | TGTGCCTGGAGTGGGACTAGCGGGTTTACGGAGCAGTACTTC
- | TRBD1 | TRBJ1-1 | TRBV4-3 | CASSQGQGVGGSAEAFF | TGCGCCAGCAGCCAAGGACAGGGGGTTGGGGGTAGCGCTGAAGCTTTCTTT
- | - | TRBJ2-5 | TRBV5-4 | CASSPQGRETQYF | TGTGCCAGCAGCCCACAGGGAAGGGAGACCCAGTACTTC
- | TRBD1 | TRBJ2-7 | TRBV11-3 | CASSKSRDRVTYEQYF | TGTGCCAGCAGCAAAAGCAGGGACAGGGTCACCTACGAGCAGTACTTC
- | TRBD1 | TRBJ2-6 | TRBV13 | CASSGRQGITSGANVLTF | TGTGCCAGCAGCGGAAGACAGGGCATTACCTCTGGGGCCAACGTCCTGACTTTC
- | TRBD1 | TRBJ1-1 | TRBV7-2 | CASNPQGAGTEAFF | TGTGCCAGCAACCCACAGGGGGCGGGCACTGAAGCTTTCTTT
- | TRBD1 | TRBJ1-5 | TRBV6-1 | CASSDEPGTGYQPQHF | TGTGCCAGCAGTGATGAGCCCGGGACAGGGTATCAGCCCCAGCATTTT
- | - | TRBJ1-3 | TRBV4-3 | CASSLSRTGTGNTIYF | TGCGCCAGCAGCCTCAGCCGCACAGGGACTGGAAACACCATATATTTT
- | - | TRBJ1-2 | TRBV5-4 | CASSYAGANYGYTF | TGTGCCAGCAGTTACGCGGGAGCTAACTATGGCTACACCTTC
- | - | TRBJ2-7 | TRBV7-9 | CASSERGYEQYF | TGTGCCAGCAGCGAGAGAGGTTACGAGCAGTACTTC
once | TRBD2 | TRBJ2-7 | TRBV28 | CASSGRDEQYF | TGTGCCAGCAGTGGGAGGGACGAGCAGTACTTC
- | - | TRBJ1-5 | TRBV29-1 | CSVEEFPYQPQHF | TGCAGCGTTGAAGAGTTTCCATATCAGCCCCAGCATTTT
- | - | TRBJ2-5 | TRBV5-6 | CASSLSRSEWRETQYF | TGTGCCAGCAGCTTGTCCCGTTCGGAGTGGAGAGAGACCCAGTACTTC
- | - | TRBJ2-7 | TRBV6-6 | CASSYSSLGPYEQYF | TGTGCCAGCAGTTACTCGAGTCTGGGGCCCTACGAGCAGTACTTC
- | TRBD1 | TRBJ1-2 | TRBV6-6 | CASSQWRGGPYYGYTF | TGTGCCAGCAGCCAATGGCGAGGGGGCCCTTACTATGGCTACACCTTC
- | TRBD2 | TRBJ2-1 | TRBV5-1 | CASSLEASGYNEQFF | TGCGCCAGCAGCTTGGAGGCTAGCGGATACAATGAGCAGTTCTTC
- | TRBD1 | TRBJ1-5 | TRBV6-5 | CASSSHRGGNQPQHF | TGTGCCAGCAGTAGCCACAGGGGTGGCAATCAGCCCCAGCATTTT
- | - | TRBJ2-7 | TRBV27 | CASSSSSYEQYF | TGTGCCAGCAGTTCCAGCTCCTACGAGCAGTACTTC
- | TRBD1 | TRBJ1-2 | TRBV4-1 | CASSTDRRFLYGYTF | TGCGCCAGCAGCACGGACAGGCGATTTCTCTATGGCTACACCTTC
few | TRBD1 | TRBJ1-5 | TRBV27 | CASSLSGQGGQPQHF | TGTGCCAGCAGTTTGTCGGGACAGGGCGGTCAGCCCCAGCATTTT
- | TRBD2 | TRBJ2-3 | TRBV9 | CASSVATSGGAVDTQYF | TGTGCCAGCAGCGTAGCTACCAGCGGGGGGGCGGTAGATACGCAGTATTTT